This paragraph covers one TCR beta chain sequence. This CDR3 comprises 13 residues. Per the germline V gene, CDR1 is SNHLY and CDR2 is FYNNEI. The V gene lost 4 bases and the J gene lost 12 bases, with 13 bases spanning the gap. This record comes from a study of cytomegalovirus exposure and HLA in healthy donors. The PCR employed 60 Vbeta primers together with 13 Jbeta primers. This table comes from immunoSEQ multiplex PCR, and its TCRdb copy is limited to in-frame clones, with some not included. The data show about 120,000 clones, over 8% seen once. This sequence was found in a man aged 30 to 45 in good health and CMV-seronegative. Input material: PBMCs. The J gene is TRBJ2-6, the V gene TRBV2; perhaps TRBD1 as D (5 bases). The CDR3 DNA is TGTGCCAGCAGTGGAGACAGTGCCGGCGTCCTGACTTTC. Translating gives CASSGDSAGVLTF.